This T cell receptor beta chain was sequenced during a study of shared clonotypes between healthy human individuals. CD8 cells regarded as naive lacked CD45RO, were positively chosen for CCR7, and omitted terminally differentiated effector memory CD45RA+ cells. TCRdb keeps only in-frame clones here, not all; method: immunoSEQ multiplex PCR. The sample carries about 1,900,000 clones, about 95% recorded once. Germline V gives CDR1 SQVTM, CDR2 ANQGSEA. V trimming: 4 bases; J trimming: 3 bases; junction bases outside the gene matches: 2. CDR3 length equals 12 residues. Sequencing used naive CD8+ T cells sorted from blood. This chain connects TRBV29-1 to TRBJ2-7; 8 nucleotides match TRBD1. The clonotype was recovered from a man between 18 and 29 years old in good health. The CDR3 bases are TGCAGCGTTGGGACAGGGATCTACGAGCAGTACTTC. It specifies CSVGTGIYEQYF.